This T cell receptor beta chain came from a study of breast tumors, draining lymph nodes, adjacent tissues. The germline gives CDR1 MNHEY, CDR2 SVGAGI. V dropped 2 bases and J dropped 6; count of bases not matched to a gene: 6. This CDR3 spans 15 amino acids. Samples came from axillary lymph nodes draining the breast cancer. TCRdb re-analysed the multiplex PCR reads in MiXCR, keeping a single row per CDR3 protein. The sample consists of approximately 100,000 distinct CDR3 sequences, 21% of them appearing once. The sequence derives from a female donor with breast cancer. Some clones in this sample may be carry-over from other donors' samples. The chain joins TRBV6-5 to TRBJ2-1; 8 bases are shared with TRBD2. Source material: axillary lymph node tissue. CDR3 in amino acids: CASSYGGLVSNEQFF. In DNA form, the CDR3 reads TGTGCCAGCAGTTACGGGGGACTAGTGTCCAATGAGCAGTTCTTC.